A selection of T cell receptor beta chains follows, all from one sample in a study of T cell responses to AZD1222 COVID-19 vaccine. Sequencing was performed with immunoSEQ multiplex PCR; in TCRdb, only in-frame clones are kept and a portion is missing. The table has 55,000 to 75,000 clones, over 85% seen once. Here the sequenced sample was peripheral blood, taken on day 0 of AZD1222 vaccination. These receptors were collected from an adult in good health. CDR3s include the opening cysteine and the closing phenylalanine or tryptophan. Each record gives: D gene, V gene, J gene, clone size, CDR3 protein, CDR3 DNA. A D gene is named only where the DNA matches it firmly. A row's size may be missing; if present it is once, few, many or a size class.

-	TRBV6-5	TRBJ1-6	-	CASSLRDGNSPLHF	TGTGCCAGCAGCCTCAGGGATGGTAATTCACCCCTCCACTTT
TRBD1	TRBV6-5	TRBJ1-2	-	CASCLTPGGYGYTF	TGTGCCAGCTGTCTGACTCCAGGGGGCTATGGCTACACCTTC
TRBD2	TRBV7-9	TRBJ2-1	-	CASSFGLAGDGSEQFF	TGTGCCAGCAGCTTTGGGCTAGCGGGGGATGGCAGTGAGCAGTTCTTC
-	TRBV2	TRBJ1-1	-	CASSWGRGNTEAFF	TGTGCCAGCAGTTGGGGCAGGGGGAACACTGAAGCTTTCTTT
-	TRBV19	TRBJ1-2	-	CASSILDGYYGYTF	TGTGCCAGTAGTATCCTCGACGGGTACTATGGCTACACCTTC
-	TRBV7-3	TRBJ2-2	-	CASSPGAWGYTGELFF	TGTGCCAGCAGCCCCGGGGCTTGGGGGTACACCGGGGAGCTGTTTTTT
-	TRBV6-5	TRBJ2-5	once	CASAPGGLGVETQYF	TGTGCCAGCGCCCCCGGCGGGCTCGGGGTGGAGACCCAGTACTTC
TRBD2	TRBV6-5	TRBJ2-7	-	CASSYSLADDEQYF	TGTGCCAGCAGTTACAGCCTAGCGGACGACGAGCAGTACTTC
-	TRBV4-2	TRBJ2-7	-	CASSLSGSSGEQYF	TGTGCCAGCAGCCTCTCCGGGTCGAGCGGGGAGCAGTACTTC
-	TRBV6-5	TRBJ1-3	-	CASTPEGRAHTIYF	TGTGCCAGCACCCCAGAGGGCAGGGCACACACCATATATTTT
-	TRBV6-5	TRBJ2-2	-	CASFPTAATGELFF	TGTGCCAGCTTCCCAACCGCGGCCACCGGGGAGCTGTTTTTT
TRBD1	TRBV2	TRBJ1-2	-	CASTQTGGLGYGYTF	TGTGCCAGCACACAGACAGGGGGATTAGGCTATGGCTACACCTTC
-	TRBV5-1	TRBJ1-5	-	CASSPDTSNQPQHF	TGCGCCAGCAGCCCCGACACTAGCAATCAGCCCCAGCATTTT
-	TRBV20-1	TRBJ1-2	-	CSAYSNYGYTF	TGCAGTGCTTATTCAAACTATGGCTACACCTTC
TRBD2	TRBV29-1	TRBJ2-5	-	CSGQASGGGLAQTQYF	TGCAGCGGCCAGGCTAGCGGGGGAGGATTGGCGCAGACCCAGTACTTC
TRBD1	TRBV11-1	TRBJ1-1	-	CASSEDRGGTEAFF	TGTGCCAGCAGCGAAGACAGGGGGGGCACTGAAGCTTTCTTT
-	TRBV6-5	TRBJ2-7	-	CASSRQGSYEQYF	TGTGCCAGCTCTAGGCAGGGCTCCTACGAGCAGTACTTC
-	TRBV6-5	TRBJ1-6	-	CASSKQVRNSPLHF	TGTGCCAGCAGCAAACAGGTTCGGAATTCACCCCTCCACTTT
-	TRBV19	TRBJ1-1	-	CASSVTRDTEAFF	TGTGCCAGTAGTGTCACGCGGGATACTGAAGCTTTCTTT
-	TRBV5-8	TRBJ2-7	once	CASSSTTGTHFTYEQYF	TGTGCCAGCAGCTCGACGACCGGGACACATTTCACCTACGAGCAGTACTTC
-	TRBV11-3	TRBJ2-7	-	CASSLDLSWGYEQYF	TGTGCCAGCAGCTTAGATCTCTCGTGGGGTTACGAGCAGTACTTC
-	TRBV7-2	TRBJ1-2	-	CASSFFRQAPHGYTF	TGTGCCAGCAGCTTTTTCAGGCAGGCCCCTCATGGCTACACCTTC
-	TRBV5-8	TRBJ2-3	-	CASSSPLDTQYF	TGTGCCAGCAGCTCGCCCTTAGATACGCAGTATTTT
-	TRBV5-4	TRBJ1-2	-	CASTPGGGDSTWGYTF	TGTGCCAGCACCCCGGGCGGGGGCGACAGTACATGGGGCTACACCTTC
-	TRBV11-2	TRBJ1-5	-	CASSFGNNQPQHF	TGTGCCAGCAGCTTTGGGAACAATCAGCCCCAGCATTTT
TRBD1	TRBV9	TRBJ1-2	-	CASSVAQGDYGYTF	TGTGCCAGCAGCGTAGCCCAGGGGGACTATGGCTACACCTTC
-	TRBV7-2	TRBJ1-1	once	CASSLVWSSEAFF	TGTGCCAGCAGCTTAGTTTGGAGTTCTGAAGCTTTCTTT
TRBD1	TRBV6-2/TRBV6-3	TRBJ2-7	-	CASSPPGTAAYEQYF	TGTGCCAGCAGCCCTCCCGGGACAGCTGCCTACGAGCAGTACTTC
TRBD1	TRBV5-1	TRBJ2-3	-	CASSYRQGGTTDTQYF	TGCGCCAGCAGCTACCGACAGGGTGGAACAACAGATACGCAGTATTTT
TRBD1	TRBV19	TRBJ1-4	-	CASKVDRGREKLFF	TGTGCCAGTAAGGTGGACAGGGGGAGAGAAAAACTGTTTTTT
TRBD2	TRBV3-1/TRBV3-2	TRBJ2-1	-	CASSLGTSGAQQFF	TGTGCCAGCAGCCTGGGGACTAGCGGGGCTCAGCAGTTCTTC
TRBD1	TRBV9	TRBJ1-4	-	CASSARDRVYEKLFF	TGTGCCAGCAGCGCCCGGGACAGGGTTTATGAAAAACTGTTTTTT
TRBD1	TRBV10-3	TRBJ2-7	few	CAISRDRGQVEQYF	TGTGCCATCAGTAGGGACAGGGGGCAGGTCGAGCAGTACTTC
-	TRBV3-1/TRBV3-2	TRBJ2-1	-	CASSQGSGNEQFF	TGTGCCAGCAGCCAAGGTTCGGGCAATGAGCAGTTCTTC
-	TRBV6-5	TRBJ2-7	once	CASRTDSLPYEQYF	TGTGCCAGCAGAACGGACAGCCTACCCTACGAGCAGTACTTC
-	TRBV27	TRBJ1-1	-	CASSFTPFNTEAFF	TGTGCCAGCAGTTTCACACCGTTTAACACTGAAGCTTTCTTT
-	TRBV18	TRBJ2-3	-	CASSPMAPPDTQYF	TGTGCCAGCTCACCTATGGCCCCCCCAGATACGCAGTATTTT
-	TRBV7-9	TRBJ1-4	-	CASSSEGRVAEKLFF	TGTGCCAGCAGCTCGGAGGGAAGGGTGGCCGAAAAACTGTTTTTT
-	TRBV12-3/TRBV12-4	TRBJ2-2	-	CASSLVGAGELFF	TGTGCCAGCAGTTTAGTAGGGGCCGGGGAGCTGTTTTTT
-	TRBV6-5	TRBJ1-2	-	CASSEGLANYGYTF	TGTGCCAGCAGCGAGGGTCTGGCTAACTATGGCTACACCTTC
TRBD2	TRBV2	TRBJ2-2	-	CASRTGTSATGELFF	TGTGCCAGCAGGACCGGGACTAGCGCCACCGGGGAGCTGTTTTTT
-	TRBV5-4	TRBJ2-2	few	CASRVIGGLTGELFF	TGTGCCAGCAGGGTGATAGGGGGTCTCACCGGGGAGCTGTTTTTT
TRBD1	TRBV6-5	TRBJ1-2	-	CASSYTGGYGYTF	TGTGCCAGCAGTTACACAGGGGGCTATGGCTACACCTTC
-	TRBV7-6	TRBJ1-6	-	CASSLGQGYNSPLHF	TGTGCCAGCAGCTTGGGGCAGGGGTATAATTCACCCCTCCACTTT
-	TRBV12-3/TRBV12-4	TRBJ2-7	-	CASRGSAAYEQYF	TGTGCCAGCCGGGGTTCGGCCGCCTACGAGCAGTACTTC
-	TRBV11-3	TRBJ2-1	-	CASSLAEASEQFF	TGTGCCAGCAGCTTAGCGGAGGCCAGTGAGCAGTTCTTC
-	TRBV19	TRBJ2-3	-	CASRAGDTQYF	TGTGCCAGCAGGGCTGGCGATACGCAGTATTTT
-	TRBV1	TRBJ2-5	once	CTSSQDRAGEYQETQYF	TGCACCAGCAGCCAAGATCGGGCGGGGGAGTACCAAGAGACCCAGTACTTC
-	TRBV16	TRBJ1-1	once	CASSQTTASQGAFF	TGTGCCAGCAGCCAAACGACCGCATCCCAGGGAGCTTTCTTT
-	TRBV30	TRBJ1-6	once	CAGKGLINSPLHF	TGTGCCGGGAAAGGGCTTATTAATTCACCCCTCCACTTT
-	TRBV12-3/TRBV12-4	TRBJ1-5	-	CASSLRDGQPQHF	TGTGCCAGCAGTTTGAGGGACGGTCAGCCCCAGCATTTT
TRBD2	TRBV7-9	TRBJ2-7	few	CASSKGLAASYEQYF	TGTGCCAGCAGCAAAGGACTAGCGGCGTCCTACGAGCAGTACTTC
-	TRBV19	TRBJ2-3	-	CASSIGGSGASTDTQYF	TGTGCCAGTAGTATAGGAGGTAGCGGTGCTAGCACAGATACGCAGTATTTT
-	TRBV24-1	TRBJ1-1	-	CATSRRAFF	TGTGCCACTAGTAGGCGAGCTTTCTTT
TRBD1	TRBV7-9	TRBJ2-2	-	CASSTTGLYTGELFF	TGTGCCAGCAGCACGACAGGGTTGTACACCGGGGAGCTGTTTTTT
TRBD2	TRBV4-1	TRBJ2-1	-	CASSQDWIAGGPSSYNEQFF	TGCGCCAGCAGCCAAGATTGGATAGCGGGGGGCCCTAGCTCCTACAATGAGCAGTTCTTC
TRBD2	TRBV10-1	TRBJ2-3	-	CASSPGAGEDTQYF	TGCGCCAGCAGTCCTGGGGCGGGGGAAGATACGCAGTATTTT